This T cell receptor (beta chain) comes out of a study of blood T cell repertoires in COVID-19. At the level of the study: COVID-19 samples collected from the United States, Italy and Spain covered acute and convalescent phases. PBMCs, B-cell-depleted T cells, or T cells provided the cDNA or gDNA that made up the material.

Original processing methods: Counts of nucleated cells, estimated from reference gene primer amplification, were obtained. Assay used: immunoSEQ multiplex PCR; TCRdb lists only in-frame clones, some missing. That table gives V, J and clone size, and the DNA gave D and trimming. The repertoire holds around 94,000 clones, with approximately 78% as singletons. This CDR3 is 16 amino acids long. Specimen: peripheral blood. The chain combines TRBV21-1 with TRBJ2-7; no check of the table's D call, TRBD1, against the DNA was made. TRBV21-1 is recorded as a pseudogene. The clonotype was recovered from a man aged 60 to 75 with active or convalescent COVID-19. Here the CDR3 DNA reads TGTGCCAGCAGCAATGTTAGATTGACATACCTCTACGAGCAGTACGTC. This sequence encodes CASSNVRLTYLYEQYV.